This T cell receptor (beta chain) was captured in a study of OX40 agonist ivuxolimab in advanced cancers. The wider study: People in dose escalation had one of these cancers: hepatocellular carcinoma, melanoma, renal cell or head and neck cancer. Cohort: 75% to 90% men, mean age 60, aged about 23 to 80.

Of note for this clone: Antigen specificity is unknown.

General study results and limits: The CD4+ and CD8+ T cells in the blood had expanded clonally by week 6 at 0.1 to 3.0 mg/kg.

Generated by immunoSEQ multiplex PCR, the TCRdb table keeps only in-frame clones and is missing some. The repertoire holds roughly 77,000 clones, with about four fifths as singletons. CDR1 is SGDLS, CDR2 YYNGEE, per germline. The V and J ends lost 0 bases and 0 bases, in that order; junction bases with no gene match: 10. CDR3 length: 18 residues. This clonotype was obtained from an adult with an advanced solid tumor such as melanoma, head and neck, liver or kidney cancer. The sample here was CD4+ or CD8+ T cells sorted from blood, taken in a trial of the OX40 agonist ivuxolimab. This rearrangement joins TRBV9 to TRBJ2-3; TRBD2 matches 7 bases. The CDR3 here is CASSVAGLADTSTDTQYF. Here the CDR3 DNA reads TGTGCCAGCAGCGTAGCTGGGCTAGCGGATACTAGCACAGATACGCAGTATTTT.